These 17 T cell receptor beta chains were sequenced from one sample in a study of vaccination and CD4 T cells after COVID-19. Cultured CD4+ T cells had their DNA profiled by the Oncomine TCR Beta short-read assay. TCRdb ran MiXCR on the PCR reads and lists one entry per CDR3 protein. The top ten hold less than 15% of the sample, which has tens of thousands of distinct CDR3 sequences, 60% seen once. The treatment denotes: 10-day PBMC culture with coronavirus spike peptide pools or control peptides (ViraFEST assay). These receptors' antigens are unknown. Sequenced material: CD4+ T cells from blood, cultured in vitro, taken after SARS-CoV-2 vaccination. Every receptor here comes from a human donor who received a COVID-19 vaccine.

In its sample, this clonotype was seen once. The chain carries TRBV15 and TRBJ1-1, with unresolved D. The CDR3 contains 15 residues. The germline CDR1 and CDR2 sequences are LNHNV and YYDKDF (reference sequence). The V gene lost 0 bases and the J gene lost 1 base, with 9 bases spanning the gap. CDR3 sequence (DNA): TGTGCCACCAGCAGAGAATATGGGGAGAACACTGAAGCTTTCTTT. Its protein product is CATSREYGENTEAFF. Combining the CDR3 with reference TRBV15 and TRBJ1-1 gives the whole variable domain DAMVIQNPRYQVTQFGKPVTLSCSQTLNHNVMYWYQQKSSQAPKLLFHYYDKDFNNEADTPDNFQSRRPNTSFCFLDIRSPGLGDTAMYLCATSREYGENTEAFFGQGTRLTVV.

The chain combines TRBV6-5 with TRBJ2-5; 7 bases match TRBD2. J gave up 2 bases and V 0 bases, and 12 bases lay outside the gene matches. Germline V gene lookup returns CDR1 MNHEY and CDR2 SVGAGI. The CDR3 has 18 amino acids. CDR3 region: CASSYSIGVGGRQETQYF. CDR3 in DNA: TGTGCCAGCAGTTACTCGATCGGGGTCGGGGGGAGGCAAGAGACCCAGTACTTC.

J is TRBJ2-7 and V is TRBV20-1; the match to TRBD2 covers 7 bases. V gave up 6 bases and J gave up 1 base; unmatched junction bases: 9. From germline, CDR1 is DFQATT and CDR2 SNEGSKA (reference sequence). This CDR3 spans 14 amino acids. The CDR3 coding sequence is TGCAGTGCCAGAAAGTTGGGGGGGTCCTACGAGCAGTACTTC. This translates into CSARKLGGSYEQYF.

The rearrangement joins TRBV5-5 to TRBJ1-6; D not resolved. From germline, CDR1 is SGHKS and CDR2 YYEKEE (reference sequence). V lost 0 bases to trimming and J lost 0 bases, with 7 bases between them. The CDR3 spans 16 residues. The CDR3 region is CASSLDTSSYNSPLHF. For the CDR3, the DNA is TGTGCCAGCAGCTTGGACACGAGCTCCTATAATTCACCCCTCCACTTT.

This chain uses TRBV12-5 with TRBJ1-1; TRBD1 agrees at 8 bases. Germline V lookup: CDR1 LGHNT, CDR2 FRNRAP. V lost 1 base, J lost 5 bases, and 9 bases stayed unmatched. CDR3 length equals 16 residues. The CDR3 region is CASGLAIGQGGTEAFF. In nucleotides, the CDR3 is TGTGCTAGTGGTTTGGCTATAGGACAGGGTGGGACTGAAGCTTTCTTT.

The rearrangement joins TRBV20-1 to TRBJ2-3; D perhaps matches TRBD2 (5 bases). This CDR3 region has 12 residues. Germline-derived CDR1 and CDR2 are DFQATT and SNEGSKA (reference sequence). The CDR3 DNA follows: TGCAGCTTGAGGACTTTCACAGATACGCAGTATTTT. As protein: CSLRTFTDTQYF.

CDR3 sequence reads: CASSLRQSSTDTQYF. As DNA, the CDR3 is TGTGCCAGCAGCTTGAGGCAGTCGAGCACAGATACGCAGTATTTT. The chain is built from TRBV11-3 and TRBJ2-3; D remains ambiguous. CDR1 and CDR2 (germline): SGHNT, YENEEA. The CDR3 is made up of 15 amino acids. V was trimmed by 3 bases and J by 0 bases, leaving 10 bases between them.

This clonotype was picked up a small number of times. The CDR3 sequence: CASTRSGANTGELFF. Here the CDR3 DNA reads TGTGCCAGCACCCGGTCAGGGGCGAACACCGGGGAGCTGTTTTTT. The chain has TRBV25-1 and TRBJ2-2; tentatively, D is TRBD1 (6 bases). The CDR3 loop spans 15 amino acids. Germline values: CDR1 MGHDK, CDR2 SYGVNS. V lost 7 bases, J lost 0 bases, and 12 bases lay in between.

V and J are TRBV5-6 and TRBJ2-6; D ambiguous. Between the trimmed V and J ends, which lost 5 bases and 0 bases, there was a span of 12 bases. The CDR3 has 16 residues. The germline V gene has CDR1 SGHDT and CDR2 YYEEEE. Here the CDR3 DNA reads TGTGCCAGCAGGCCCCGGCCACGCTCTGGGGCCAACGTCCTGACTTTC. Its translation: CASRPRPRSGANVLTF.

A single count supports this clonotype. The chain joins TRBV12-3 or TRBV12-4 to TRBJ2-5; a possible D gene is TRBD2 (5 bases). Trimming took 5 bases from V and 4 from J, leaving 11 bases between them. The CDR3 covers 13 residues. The CDR3 DNA reads TGTGCCAGCAGTCCCAGGACTGGAGAGACCCAGTACTTC. Translated, it gives CASSPRTGETQYF.

V gene TRBV6-1 combines with J gene TRBJ2-7; maybe TRBD2 (5 bases). Germline V gives CDR1 MNHNS, CDR2 SASEGT. The germline V and J ends were trimmed by 6 bases and 3 bases, with 18 bases remaining between them. This CDR3 contains 15 residues. Here the CDR3 DNA reads TGTGCCAGCAGCATCGGTACGGGGAGTCACTACGAGCAGTACTTC. Translation: CASSIGTGSHYEQYF.

Only a few counts were recorded for this clonotype. CDR3 DNA: TGTGCCTGGGGACAGAGCACGAATAATTCACCCCTCCACTTT. This gives the protein CAWGQSTNNSPLHF. The chain employs TRBV30 and TRBJ1-6, with D tentatively TRBD1 (6 bases). The CDR3 is 14 residues long. V dropped 5 bases and J dropped 5 bases, with 13 bases sitting between them. Germline-derived CDR1 and CDR2 are GTSNPN and SVGIG (reference sequence).

The V gene is TRBV19, the J gene TRBJ1-5, with D tentatively TRBD1 (6 bases). Trimming stripped 6 bases from V and 4 bases from J, with 22 bases between. CDR3 length: 17 residues. Germline CDR1 LNHDA, CDR2 SQIVND (reference sequence). CDR3 in DNA: TGTGCCAGTAGAGACCTATTGGGGGCAGGGCAGAATCAGCCCCAGCATTTT. It yields the protein CASRDLLGAGQNQPQHF.

This clonotype was recorded a few times. The chain joins TRBV7-2 to TRBJ1-5; D gene ambiguous. V was trimmed by 1 base and J by 1 base, leaving 8 bases between them. Germline V CDR1 and CDR2: SGHTA, FQGNSA. The CDR3 runs to 15 residues. In DNA form, the CDR3 reads TGTGCCAGCAGCTTAGGGGTAAGGAGCAATCAGCCCCAGCATTTT. It specifies CASSLGVRSNQPQHF.

J is TRBJ1-1 and V is TRBV20-1, with TRBD1 as a possible D gene (6 bases). The ends were cut back, 6 bases at V and 4 bases at J, with 18 bases in the middle. The germline gives CDR1 DFQATT, CDR2 SNEGSKA (reference sequence). CDR3 length: 14 amino acids. CDR3 DNA: TGCAGTGCCGAGGGGGGACGGCGGGCCACTGAAGCTTTCTTT. Protein: CSAEGGRRATEAFF.

This clonotype was recorded a few times. The CDR3 reads CASSIGREGIQPQHF. The CDR3 DNA sequence: TGTGCCAGTAGTATCGGGCGGGAAGGGATTCAGCCCCAGCATTTT. The J gene is TRBJ1-5, the V gene TRBV19; D uncertain. The V gene's germline CDR1 is LNHDA and CDR2 SQIVND (reference sequence). The CDR3 is 15 amino acids. V was pared by 3 bases and J by 6 bases, with 15 bases between.

This clonotype occurred once. The rearrangement uses TRBV30 and TRBJ1-1, with D perhaps matching TRBD1 (5 bases). The germline CDR1 and CDR2 sequences are GTSNPN and SVGIG (reference sequence). V lost 3 bases to trimming and J lost 5 bases, with 16 bases between them. This CDR3 contains 14 residues. For the CDR3, the DNA is TGTGCCTGGAGAGCGGGCAGGCGGGGGACTGAAGCTTTCTTT. Residues: CAWRAGRRGTEAFF.